The rows below give T cell receptor beta chains drawn from one sample of a study of cytomegalovirus exposure and HLA in healthy donors. Profiled with immunoSEQ multiplex PCR; TCRdb holds only in-frame clones, not every one. The profile shows 150,000 to 200,000 clones, 70% to 90% of them singletons. Sequencing used PBMCs. The receptors derive from a man in his late teens or twenties in good health and CMV-seropositive. Each CDR3 is given with its conserved first and last residue. A D gene is named only where the DNA matches it firmly. Not every row has a clone size; where given, it reads once, few, many or a size class.

j_call: TRBJ1-4; d_call: NA; clone_size: few; v_call: TRBV5-4; cdr3_nt: TGTGCCAGCAGCTCCTCGGGTGAAAAACTGTTTTTT; cdr3_aa: CASSSSGEKLFF
j_call: TRBJ2-2; d_call: NA; clone_size: few; v_call: TRBV7-3; cdr3_nt: TGTGCCAGCAGACCTACAGTCGCCGGGGAGCTGTTTTTT; cdr3_aa: CASRPTVAGELFF
j_call: TRBJ2-3; d_call: TRBD1; clone_size: NA; v_call: TRBV5-1; cdr3_nt: TGCGCCAGCAGCCTTGGACAGGGGGCGCTGGGAGATACGCAGTATTTT; cdr3_aa: CASSLGQGALGDTQYF
j_call: TRBJ2-7; d_call: NA; clone_size: NA; v_call: TRBV4-1; cdr3_nt: TGCGCCAGCAGCCTCGGGGGACTTTCGAACTACGAGCAGTACTTC; cdr3_aa: CASSLGGLSNYEQYF
j_call: TRBJ1-5; d_call: NA; clone_size: NA; v_call: TRBV7-9; cdr3_nt: TGTGCCAGCAGCTTAGAGGGGCCTCAGCCCCAGCATTTT; cdr3_aa: CASSLEGPQPQHF
j_call: TRBJ2-7; d_call: NA; clone_size: NA; v_call: TRBV9; cdr3_nt: TGTGCCAGCAGCGGACCGGGGGACTCCTTCGAGCAGTACTTC; cdr3_aa: CASSGPGDSFEQYF
j_call: TRBJ1-1; d_call: TRBD1; clone_size: NA; v_call: TRBV15; cdr3_nt: TGTGCCACCAGCAGCGCCGACAGGGGCACTGAAGCTTTCTTT; cdr3_aa: CATSSADRGTEAFF
j_call: TRBJ1-1; d_call: NA; clone_size: NA; v_call: TRBV21-1; cdr3_nt: TGTGCCAGCAGCAAACATCCGGGAGCTTTCTTT; cdr3_aa: CASSKHPGAFF
j_call: TRBJ2-7; d_call: NA; clone_size: NA; v_call: TRBV7-3; cdr3_nt: TGTGCCAGCAGCCCCTCTAGTAGGACATACGAGCAGTACTTC; cdr3_aa: CASSPSSRTYEQYF
j_call: TRBJ2-3; d_call: NA; clone_size: NA; v_call: TRBV18; cdr3_nt: TGTGCCAGCTCACCACCGGGCCCACAGGGTACGCAGTATTTT; cdr3_aa: CASSPPGPQGTQYF
j_call: TRBJ2-7; d_call: TRBD1; clone_size: NA; v_call: TRBV2; cdr3_nt: TGTGCCACCAGGACAGGGGGCTACGAGCAGTACTTC; cdr3_aa: CATRTGGYEQYF
j_call: TRBJ2-7; d_call: NA; clone_size: NA; v_call: TRBV7-9; cdr3_nt: TGTGCCAGCAGCTTGCGGGACGAGGGCTCCTACGAGCAGTACTTC; cdr3_aa: CASSLRDEGSYEQYF
j_call: TRBJ2-7; d_call: NA; clone_size: NA; v_call: TRBV4-3; cdr3_nt: TGCGCCAGCAGCCACCAGGCCGGTCTGGACGAGCAGTACTTC; cdr3_aa: CASSHQAGLDEQYF
j_call: TRBJ2-7; d_call: TRBD1; clone_size: NA; v_call: TRBV14; cdr3_nt: TGTGCCAGCAGTCGGCCGGGACAGGGGTTTTACGAGCAGTACTTC; cdr3_aa: CASSRPGQGFYEQYF
j_call: TRBJ2-7; d_call: TRBD2; clone_size: NA; v_call: TRBV27; cdr3_nt: TGTGCCAGCAGTCCTCTAGCGGGGGCGGGCTACGAGCAGTACTTC; cdr3_aa: CASSPLAGAGYEQYF
j_call: TRBJ2-1; d_call: TRBD1; clone_size: NA; v_call: TRBV14; cdr3_nt: TGTGCCAGCAGCCAGACGGGACAGAGCCTCAATGAGCAGTTCTTC; cdr3_aa: CASSQTGQSLNEQFF
j_call: TRBJ2-5; d_call: TRBD2; clone_size: once; v_call: TRBV29-1; cdr3_nt: TGCAGCGTTGGAATTAGCGGGGGGGAGACCCAGTACTTC; cdr3_aa: CSVGISGGETQYF
j_call: TRBJ2-7; d_call: NA; clone_size: NA; v_call: TRBV29-1; cdr3_nt: TGCAGCGTTCTCCCCAGCAGGAATTCCTACGAGCAGTACTTC; cdr3_aa: CSVLPSRNSYEQYF
j_call: TRBJ1-2; d_call: NA; clone_size: NA; v_call: TRBV9; cdr3_nt: TGTGCCAGCAGCGTAGTGCAGTCCGGGGGGGGCTACACCTTC; cdr3_aa: CASSVVQSGGGYTF
j_call: TRBJ2-2; d_call: TRBD1; clone_size: NA; v_call: TRBV6-4; cdr3_nt: TGTGCCAGCAGCCCGACAGGGTCCAACACCGGGGAGCTGTTTTTT; cdr3_aa: CASSPTGSNTGELFF
j_call: TRBJ2-1; d_call: TRBD1; clone_size: NA; v_call: TRBV29-1; cdr3_nt: TGCAGCGTTAAACAGGGGGTGGGTTTCAATGAGCAGTTCTTC; cdr3_aa: CSVKQGVGFNEQFF
j_call: TRBJ2-1; d_call: TRBD2; clone_size: NA; v_call: TRBV7-2; cdr3_nt: TGTGCCAGCAGCCGACTAGCGGGGGGGGGTGAGCAGTTCTTC; cdr3_aa: CASSRLAGGGEQFF
j_call: TRBJ2-5; d_call: TRBD2; clone_size: once; v_call: TRBV4-3; cdr3_nt: TGCGCCAGCAGCCGGCGAGCGGGGGGTCAAGAGACCCAGTACTTC; cdr3_aa: CASSRRAGGQETQYF
j_call: TRBJ2-1; d_call: TRBD2; clone_size: NA; v_call: TRBV9; cdr3_nt: TGTGCCAGCAGCGTAGACCTAGCGGGGACCTACAATGAGCAGTTCTTC; cdr3_aa: CASSVDLAGTYNEQFF
j_call: TRBJ2-5; d_call: TRBD1; clone_size: once; v_call: TRBV5-1; cdr3_nt: TGCGCCAGCAGCTCCGGCAATCGTTTGACAGGGCGGGAGACCCAGTACTTC; cdr3_aa: CASSSGNRLTGRETQYF
j_call: TRBJ2-4; d_call: TRBD1; clone_size: NA; v_call: TRBV15; cdr3_nt: TGTGCCACCAGCGGACAGGGGGCAGGGGACATTCAGTACTTC; cdr3_aa: CATSGQGAGDIQYF
j_call: TRBJ2-1; d_call: NA; clone_size: NA; v_call: TRBV10-3; cdr3_nt: TGTGCCATCAGTGAGTTAGTTACGGGGGGCGGGGACAATGAGCAGTTCTTC; cdr3_aa: CAISELVTGGGDNEQFF
j_call: TRBJ2-3; d_call: NA; clone_size: NA; v_call: TRBV5-8; cdr3_nt: TGTGCCAGCAGCTTGGGAGGGGGGGCGGATACGCAGTATTTT; cdr3_aa: CASSLGGGADTQYF
j_call: TRBJ2-5; d_call: TRBD1; clone_size: NA; v_call: TRBV5-1; cdr3_nt: TGCGCCAGCAGCTTAGGAACAGGGGGCGGAGAGACCCAGTACTTC; cdr3_aa: CASSLGTGGGETQYF
j_call: TRBJ2-2; d_call: NA; clone_size: NA; v_call: TRBV5-6; cdr3_nt: TGTGCCAGCAGCTTGGTCGGCACCGGGGAGCTGTTTTTT; cdr3_aa: CASSLVGTGELFF
j_call: TRBJ1-6; d_call: TRBD1; clone_size: NA; v_call: TRBV13; cdr3_nt: TGTGCCAGCAGCTTGACTAGACGACAGGGGAGTAATTCACCCCTCCACTTT; cdr3_aa: CASSLTRRQGSNSPLHF
j_call: TRBJ2-1; d_call: TRBD2; clone_size: NA; v_call: TRBV4-3; cdr3_nt: TGCGCCAGCAGCCAAGCGGGACTAGACAACAATGAGCAGTTCTTC; cdr3_aa: CASSQAGLDNNEQFF
j_call: TRBJ2-2; d_call: TRBD2; clone_size: NA; v_call: TRBV7-9; cdr3_nt: TGTGCCAGCAGCGTCGATGCTCTAGCGGGGGGTCATCGGGAGCTGTTTTTT; cdr3_aa: CASSVDALAGGHRELFF
j_call: TRBJ1-2; d_call: TRBD1; clone_size: NA; v_call: TRBV11-2; cdr3_nt: TGTGCCAGCACCCCAGGGGGAACCTATGGCTACACCTTC; cdr3_aa: CASTPGGTYGYTF
j_call: TRBJ1-1; d_call: NA; clone_size: NA; v_call: TRBV19; cdr3_nt: TGTGCCAGTAGTCCCACCGTACTACCGGGGAGTACTGAAGCTTTCTTT; cdr3_aa: CASSPTVLPGSTEAFF
j_call: TRBJ2-2; d_call: TRBD2; clone_size: NA; v_call: TRBV7-2; cdr3_nt: TGTGCCAGCAGCCCGCTGCTAGCGGTGAACACCGGGGAGCTGTTTTTT; cdr3_aa: CASSPLLAVNTGELFF
j_call: TRBJ1-3; d_call: NA; clone_size: NA; v_call: TRBV12-5; cdr3_nt: TGTGCTAGTGGTTTACCTCAGTTATCTGGAAACACCATATATTTT; cdr3_aa: CASGLPQLSGNTIYF
j_call: TRBJ2-7; d_call: TRBD1; clone_size: NA; v_call: TRBV18; cdr3_nt: TGTGCCAGCTCACACGACGAAGGACAGGACTCCTACGAGCAGTACTTC; cdr3_aa: CASSHDEGQDSYEQYF
j_call: TRBJ2-3; d_call: TRBD2; clone_size: NA; v_call: TRBV5-1; cdr3_nt: TGCGCCAGCACCCAGACTAGCGGGGGGGCAACAGATACGCAGTATTTT; cdr3_aa: CASTQTSGGATDTQYF
j_call: TRBJ2-5; d_call: NA; clone_size: once; v_call: TRBV7-9; cdr3_nt: TGTGCCAGCACCCAACCACTTGAAAAGGGGGAGACCCAGTACTTC; cdr3_aa: CASTQPLEKGETQYF
j_call: TRBJ1-1; d_call: NA; clone_size: NA; v_call: TRBV6-5; cdr3_nt: TGTGCCAGCACCCTACACCCGGGGGACACTGAAGCTTTCTTT; cdr3_aa: CASTLHPGDTEAFF
j_call: TRBJ2-2; d_call: NA; clone_size: NA; v_call: TRBV5-1; cdr3_nt: TGCGCCAGCAGCTTGACTAGTCGTACTACGAACACCGGGGAGCTGTTTTTT; cdr3_aa: CASSLTSRTTNTGELFF
j_call: TRBJ2-2; d_call: NA; clone_size: NA; v_call: TRBV27; cdr3_nt: TGTGCCAGCAGCCTTTTGGGGCAGTCGAACACCGGGGAGCTGTTTTTT; cdr3_aa: CASSLLGQSNTGELFF